A selection of T cell receptor beta chains follows, all from one sample in a study of cytomegalovirus exposure and HLA in healthy donors. The assay was immunoSEQ multiplex PCR, and TCRdb's table has in-frame clones only and misses some. The sample table sets out some 75,000 clones. The source material was PBMCs. The receptors originated from a female donor in good health and CMV-seropositive. Each CDR3 is given with its conserved first and last residue. Each record gives: J gene, D gene, V gene, CDR3 protein, CDR3 DNA. D genes are given only for firm matches.

J: TRBJ2-5
D: TRBD1
V: TRBV5-1
CDR3: CASRPSGQQETQYF
DNA: TGCGCCAGCAGGCCGTCGGGACAGCAAGAGACCCAGTACTTC

J: TRBJ2-7
D: TRBD1
V: TRBV30
CDR3: CAWSVGTGVWAYEQYF
DNA: TGTGCCTGGAGTGTAGGGACAGGGGTTTGGGCCTACGAGCAGTACTTC

J: TRBJ2-7
D: TRBD1
V: TRBV6-1
CDR3: CASSETGGGYEQYF
DNA: TGTGCCAGCAGTGAGACAGGGGGCGGTTACGAGCAGTACTTC

J: TRBJ1-1
D: .
V: TRBV14
CDR3: CASSHAGMNTEAFF
DNA: TGTGCCAGCAGCCATGCAGGCATGAACACTGAAGCTTTCTTT

J: TRBJ2-1
D: .
V: TRBV30
CDR3: CAGDSYNEQFF
DNA: TGTGCCGGGGACTCGTACAATGAGCAGTTCTTC

J: TRBJ1-3
D: .
V: TRBV10-3
CDR3: CAITPWYRTDGNTIYF
DNA: TGTGCCATCACCCCCTGGTACAGGACGGACGGAAACACCATATATTTT

J: TRBJ1-2
D: .
V: TRBV7-8
CDR3: CASSLVLTGGGYTF
DNA: TGTGCCAGCAGCTTAGTTTTGACGGGGGGAGGCTACACCTTC

J: TRBJ2-7
D: TRBD1
V: TRBV27
CDR3: CASRIQTGRHEQYF
DNA: TGTGCCAGCAGAATTCAGACAGGGCGGCACGAGCAGTACTTC

J: TRBJ1-1
D: .
V: TRBV5-1
CDR3: CASSLDPGHMNTEAFF
DNA: TGCGCCAGCAGCTTGGACCCGGGACATATGAACACTGAAGCTTTCTTT

J: TRBJ2-2
D: TRBD1
V: TRBV12-5
CDR3: CASGQRDRTAGELFF
DNA: TGTGCTAGTGGTCAACGGGACAGAACTGCCGGGGAGCTGTTTTTT

J: TRBJ2-3
D: .
V: TRBV7-2
CDR3: CASSLRGMDTQYF
DNA: TGTGCCAGCAGCTTAAGGGGGATGGATACGCAGTATTTT

J: TRBJ2-7
D: .
V: TRBV5-5
CDR3: CASSLSENRGGEQYF
DNA: TGTGCCAGCAGCTTGTCGGAAAACAGGGGGGGGGAGCAGTACTTC

J: TRBJ2-1
D: .
V: TRBV2
CDR3: CASTIWNSPNEQFF
DNA: TGTGCCAGCACCATTTGGAACAGCCCCAATGAGCAGTTCTTC

J: TRBJ2-5
D: .
V: TRBV5-1
CDR3: CASSLGPQGGQETQYF
DNA: TGCGCCAGCAGCTTGGGCCCTCAGGGAGGACAAGAGACCCAGTACTTC

J: TRBJ2-7
D: TRBD2
V: TRBV19
CDR3: CASSIPAGVSRGEQYF
DNA: TGTGCCAGTAGTATACCAGCGGGGGTCAGTCGGGGCGAGCAGTACTTC

J: TRBJ2-7
D: .
V: TRBV6-6
CDR3: CASAQGTANFYEQYF
DNA: TGTGCCAGCGCCCAAGGCACAGCCAACTTCTACGAGCAGTACTTC

J: TRBJ2-3
D: TRBD1
V: TRBV4-2
CDR3: CGSSQGGTGERDTQYF
DNA: TGTGGCAGCAGCCAAGGGGGTACAGGGGAAAGAGATACGCAGTATTTT

J: TRBJ2-3
D: TRBD2
V: TRBV27
CDR3: CASSTPAGHTDTQYF
DNA: TGTGCCAGCAGTACTCCAGCGGGGCACACAGATACGCAGTATTTT

J: TRBJ1-1
D: .
V: TRBV2
CDR3: CASSARAEAFF
DNA: TGTGCCAGCAGTGCGCGGGCTGAAGCTTTCTTT

J: TRBJ2-7
D: .
V: TRBV27
CDR3: CASSSSAGPYEQYF
DNA: TGTGCCAGCAGTTCGTCAGCGGGCCCCTACGAGCAGTACTTC

J: TRBJ1-1
D: TRBD1
V: TRBV30
CDR3: CAWMTGTGVTEAFF
DNA: TGTGCCTGGATGACCGGGACAGGGGTAACTGAAGCTTTCTTT

J: TRBJ2-1
D: TRBD1
V: TRBV4-1
CDR3: CASSQGGTAYNEQFF
DNA: TGCGCCAGCAGCCAAGGGGGGACAGCCTACAATGAGCAGTTCTTC

J: TRBJ2-5
D: TRBD2
V: TRBV9
CDR3: CASSVEAGEGETQYF
DNA: TGTGCCAGCAGCGTAGAAGCGGGGGAGGGTGAGACCCAGTACTTC

J: TRBJ1-4
D: .
V: TRBV5-6
CDR3: CASSLGLINEKLFF
DNA: TGTGCCAGCAGCTTGGGACTGATTAATGAAAAACTGTTTTTT

J: TRBJ2-2
D: .
V: TRBV9
CDR3: CASSVAAGSSSNTGELFF
DNA: TGTGCCAGCAGCGTAGCTGCGGGGTCCTCTTCGAACACCGGGGAGCTGTTTTTT

J: TRBJ2-3
D: .
V: TRBV28
CDR3: CASSSITERWTSTDTQYF
DNA: TGTGCCAGCAGTTCTATAACGGAGAGATGGACTAGCACAGATACGCAGTATTTT

J: TRBJ2-2
D: TRBD2
V: TRBV4-1
CDR3: CASRSTSGLTGELFF
DNA: TGCGCCAGCAGGTCAACTAGCGGCCTCACCGGGGAGCTGTTTTTT

J: TRBJ2-2
D: .
V: TRBV11-2
CDR3: CASSPLRLRDINTGELFF
DNA: TGTGCCAGCAGCCCTCTCAGGTTAAGGGACATTAACACCGGGGAGCTGTTTTTT

J: TRBJ1-4
D: .
V: TRBV2
CDR3: CASSEQQGWEKLFF
DNA: TGTGCCAGCAGTGAACAGCAGGGCTGGGAAAAACTGTTTTTT